The rows below give T cell receptor beta chains drawn from one sample of a study of early stage breast cancer tumors. Here immunoSEQ multiplex PCR was the method, and the copy in TCRdb shows in-frame clones only, minus some. The sample holds tens of thousands of clones, about 78% seen once. The sample comprised blood. Source of these receptors: a person in their fifties or sixties with breast cancer. Both conserved end residues are part of each CDR3. A D gene is named only where the DNA matches it firmly. A row's size may be missing; if present it is once, few, many or a size class.

d_call,clone_size,j_call,v_call,cdr3_aa,cdr3_nt
NA,NA,TRBJ1-1,TRBV7-2,CASSPSGGTEAFF,TGTGCCAGCAGCCCGTCGGGAGGGACTGAAGCTTTCTTT
NA,NA,TRBJ2-5,TRBV14,CASSNGGPGQETQYF,TGTGCCAGCAGCAACGGCGGTCCAGGGCAGGAGACCCAGTACTTC
NA,NA,TRBJ2-3,TRBV7-3,CASSSLLDPTDTQYF,TGTGCCAGCAGCTCCCTACTAGACCCCACAGATACGCAGTATTTT
NA,NA,TRBJ2-3,TRBV27,CASSPIASTDTQYF,TGTGCCAGCAGTCCTATAGCGAGCACAGATACGCAGTATTTT
TRBD2,few,TRBJ2-1,TRBV7-9,CASSSLAGGQFF,TGTGCCAGCAGCTCACTAGCGGGAGGCCAGTTCTTC
NA,NA,TRBJ2-1,TRBV7-3,CASSPAGAREQFF,TGTGCCAGCAGCCCCGCTGGGGCTCGTGAGCAGTTCTTC
NA,NA,TRBJ1-5,TRBV11-2,CASSPRGAGQPQHF,TGTGCCAGCAGCCCCAGGGGAGCCGGACAGCCCCAGCATTTT
TRBD2,NA,TRBJ2-7,TRBV29-1,CSVREGTSGTYEQYF,TGCAGCGTCCGAGAAGGGACTAGCGGCACCTACGAGCAGTACTTC
NA,NA,TRBJ2-7,TRBV21-1,CASSKEERFGYF,TGTGCCAGCAGCAAAGAGGAGCGGTTCGGGTACTTC
NA,NA,TRBJ2-2,TRBV5-1,CASSLVANTGELFF,TGCGCCAGCAGCTTGGTAGCGAACACCGGGGAGCTGTTTTTT
NA,NA,TRBJ2-6,TRBV29-1,CSARLSSGANVLTF,TGCAGCGCCCGATTGAGCTCTGGGGCCAACGTCCTGACTTTC
TRBD1,NA,TRBJ2-7,TRBV6-5,CASKDRAYEQYF,TGTGCCAGCAAGGACAGGGCCTACGAGCAGTACTTC
NA,NA,TRBJ2-1,TRBV6-1,CASSVYGSSYNEQFF,TGTGCCAGCAGTGTTTACGGGAGCTCCTACAATGAGCAGTTCTTC
NA,NA,TRBJ1-5,TRBV19,CASRTDPFSNQPQHF,TGTGCCAGTAGAACAGACCCCTTCAGCAATCAGCCCCAGCATTTT
TRBD2,few,TRBJ2-3,TRBV5-4,CASSVPSGGPDTQYF,TGTGCCAGCTCTGTACCTAGCGGGGGGCCAGATACGCAGTATTTT
TRBD2,NA,TRBJ2-7,TRBV18,CASSPAGRVGLAGRYEQYF,TGTGCCAGCTCGCCCGCCGGCAGGGTTGGTCTAGCGGGTCGCTACGAGCAGTACTTC
NA,few,TRBJ1-1,TRBV4-3,CASSQDSGGDTEAFF,TGCGCCAGCAGCCAAGACTCTGGGGGGGACACTGAAGCTTTCTTT
TRBD2,NA,TRBJ2-1,TRBV5-1,CASSLTSGIPYNEQFF,TGCGCCAGCAGCTTGACTAGCGGGATTCCCTACAATGAGCAGTTCTTC
TRBD1,NA,TRBJ1-3,TRBV4-3,CASSQVPGQGPGNTIYF,TGCGCCAGCAGCCAAGTTCCGGGACAGGGGCCTGGAAACACCATATATTTT
NA,few,TRBJ2-7,TRBV4-1,CASSKGNRVGEQYF,TGCGCCAGCAGCAAGGGTAACAGGGTGGGCGAGCAGTACTTC
TRBD1,NA,TRBJ2-7,TRBV6-5,CASSTGQGGPYEQYF,TGTGCCAGCAGCACGGGACAGGGGGGTCCCTACGAGCAGTACTTC
TRBD1,NA,TRBJ1-5,TRBV18,CASSPATGGNQPQHF,TGTGCCAGCTCACCCGCGACAGGGGGGAATCAGCCCCAGCATTTT
NA,NA,TRBJ2-7,TRBV6-6,CASSPLGRSDEQYF,TGTGCCAGCAGCCCGCTCGGGAGATCCGACGAGCAGTACTTC
NA,once,TRBJ2-3,TRBV10-1,CASSESATFTDTQYF,TGCGCCAGCAGTGAGTCCGCGACTTTTACAGATACGCAGTATTTT
TRBD2,few,TRBJ2-1,TRBV7-2,CASSPDGPRGDLHNEQFF,TGTGCCAGCAGCCCAGACGGACCCCGGGGGGACCTTCACAATGAGCAGTTCTTC
NA,NA,TRBJ1-5,TRBV7-9,CASSLESGNQPQHF,TGTGCCAGCAGCTTAGAGAGCGGGAATCAGCCCCAGCATTTT
TRBD1,once,TRBJ2-5,TRBV28,CASSLSGGQETQYF,TGTGCCAGCAGTTTATCAGGGGGCCAAGAGACCCAGTACTTC
TRBD2,NA,TRBJ2-2,TRBV19,CASSRPGLAGGGTGELFF,TGTGCCAGTAGCCGACCGGGACTAGCGGGAGGAGGAACCGGGGAGCTGTTTTTT
TRBD2,NA,TRBJ2-2,TRBV9,CASSVVAGGTGELFF,TGTGCCAGCAGCGTAGTAGCGGGGGGTACCGGGGAGCTGTTTTTT
NA,NA,TRBJ2-7,TRBV19,CASSIIQGYEQYF,TGTGCCAGTAGTATCATTCAGGGCTACGAGCAGTACTTC
NA,NA,TRBJ1-1,TRBV19,CASSMVEGIGTEAFF,TGTGCCAGTAGTATGGTCGAGGGAATCGGTACTGAAGCTTTCTTT
NA,NA,TRBJ1-3,TRBV5-4,CASSLIGASGNTIYF,TGTGCCAGCAGCTTGATAGGGGCGTCTGGAAACACCATATATTTT
NA,NA,TRBJ2-7,TRBV5-1,CASRYRRGGSYEQYF,TGCGCCAGCAGGTACAGGAGAGGGGGCTCCTACGAGCAGTACTTC
NA,few,TRBJ2-1,TRBV6-1,CASSQGPGNEQFF,TGTGCCAGCAGCCAGGGCCCCGGCAATGAGCAGTTCTTC
TRBD1,NA,TRBJ2-6,TRBV29-1,CSVYDRVRAGANVLTF,TGCAGCGTTTATGACAGGGTCAGGGCTGGGGCCAACGTCCTGACTTTC
TRBD1,NA,TRBJ1-1,TRBV11-3,CASSSYDRGLTEAFF,TGTGCCAGCAGCTCTTACGACAGGGGGCTTACTGAAGCTTTCTTT
TRBD1,NA,TRBJ1-1,TRBV13,CASTEQGAFREAFF,TGTGCCAGCACCGAACAGGGGGCCTTCCGCGAAGCTTTCTTT
TRBD1,few,TRBJ1-2,TRBV27,CASSRTGGADGYTF,TGTGCCAGCAGTCGTACAGGGGGCGCAGATGGCTACACCTTC
NA,NA,TRBJ1-1,TRBV7-9,CASSSQGSTEAFF,TGTGCCAGCAGCTCTCAGGGGTCCACTGAAGCTTTCTTT
TRBD1,few,TRBJ1-2,TRBV25-1,CASSEGTDHGYTF,TGTGCCAGCAGTGAAGGGACAGATCATGGCTACACCTTC
TRBD1,NA,TRBJ1-3,TRBV2,CASSERQGASGNTIYF,TGTGCCAGCAGTGAACGTCAGGGGGCCTCTGGAAACACCATATATTTT
TRBD2,NA,TRBJ2-3,TRBV5-1,CASSLVSGSTDTQYF,TGCGCCAGCAGCTTGGTTAGCGGGAGCACAGATACGCAGTATTTT